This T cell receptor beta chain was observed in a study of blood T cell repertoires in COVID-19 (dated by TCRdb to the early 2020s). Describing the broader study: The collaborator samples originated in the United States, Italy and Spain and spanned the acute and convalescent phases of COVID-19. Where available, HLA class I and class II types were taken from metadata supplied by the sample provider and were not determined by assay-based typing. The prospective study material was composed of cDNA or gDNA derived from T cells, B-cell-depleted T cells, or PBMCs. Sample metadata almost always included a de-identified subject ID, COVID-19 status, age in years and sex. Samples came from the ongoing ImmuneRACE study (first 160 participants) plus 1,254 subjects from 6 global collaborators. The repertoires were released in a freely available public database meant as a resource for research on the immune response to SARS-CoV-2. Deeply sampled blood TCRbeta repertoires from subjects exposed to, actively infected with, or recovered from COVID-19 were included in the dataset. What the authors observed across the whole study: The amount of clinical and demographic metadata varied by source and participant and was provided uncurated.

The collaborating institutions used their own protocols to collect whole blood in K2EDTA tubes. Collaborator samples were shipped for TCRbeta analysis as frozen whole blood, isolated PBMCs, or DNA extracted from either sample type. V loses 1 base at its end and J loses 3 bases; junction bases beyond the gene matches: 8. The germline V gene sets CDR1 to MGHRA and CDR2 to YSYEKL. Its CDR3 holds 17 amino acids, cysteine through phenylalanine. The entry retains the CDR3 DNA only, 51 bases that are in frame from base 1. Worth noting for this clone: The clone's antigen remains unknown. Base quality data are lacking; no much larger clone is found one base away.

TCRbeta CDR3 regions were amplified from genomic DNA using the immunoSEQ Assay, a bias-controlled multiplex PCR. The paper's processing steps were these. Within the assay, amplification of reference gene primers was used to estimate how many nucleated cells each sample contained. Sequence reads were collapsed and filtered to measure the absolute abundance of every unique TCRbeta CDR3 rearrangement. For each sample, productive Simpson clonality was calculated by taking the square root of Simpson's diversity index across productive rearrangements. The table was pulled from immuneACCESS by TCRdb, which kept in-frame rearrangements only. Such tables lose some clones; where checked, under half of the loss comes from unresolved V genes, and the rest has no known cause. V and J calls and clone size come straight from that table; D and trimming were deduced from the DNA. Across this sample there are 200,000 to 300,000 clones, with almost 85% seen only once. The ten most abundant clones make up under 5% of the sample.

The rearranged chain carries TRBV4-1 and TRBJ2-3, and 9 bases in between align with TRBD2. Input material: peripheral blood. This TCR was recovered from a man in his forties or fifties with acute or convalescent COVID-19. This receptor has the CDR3 CASSQGPGTSLTDTQYF. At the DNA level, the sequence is TGCGCCAGCAGCCAAGGACCCGGGACTAGCTTAACAGATACGCAGTATTTT.